The clone carrying this TCR beta chain was found a few times. This sample stems from a study of PD-1 blockade in mismatch repair-deficient tumors. The CDR3 sequence is 15 residues long. Germline V gives CDR1 SEHNR, CDR2 FQNEAQ (reference sequence). V was shortened by 0 bases and J by 5 bases, with 11 bases between the two germline ends. Clones were read by immunoSEQ multiplex PCR, and TCRdb kept only the in-frame ones, dropping some. The table records 40,000 to 60,000 clones, roughly 82% of them present only once. V is TRBV7-9 and J is TRBJ2-1; D is unresolved. The source was PBMCs, collected before pembrolizumab treatment. The sequence derives from an adult with mismatch repair-deficient cancer. The CDR3 DNA reads TGTGCCAGCAGCTTAGCTGAGGCCCCTAACAATGAGCAGTTCTTC. This sequence encodes CASSLAEAPNNEQFF.